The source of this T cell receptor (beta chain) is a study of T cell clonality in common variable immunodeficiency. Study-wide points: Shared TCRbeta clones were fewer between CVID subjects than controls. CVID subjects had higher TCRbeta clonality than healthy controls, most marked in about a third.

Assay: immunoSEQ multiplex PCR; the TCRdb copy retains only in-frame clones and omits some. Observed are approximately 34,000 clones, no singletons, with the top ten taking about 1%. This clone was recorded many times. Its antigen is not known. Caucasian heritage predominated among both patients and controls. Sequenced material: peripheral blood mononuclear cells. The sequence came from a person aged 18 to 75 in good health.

The CDR3 sequence: CASKGVAKAKNIQYF. Partial CDR3 DNA: TGTGCCAGTAAGGGAGTAGCGAAAGCCAAAAACATT. The J gene is TRBJ2-4, the V gene TRBV19, with a possible D match to TRBD2 (5 bases). With the read ending 3 residues before the CDR3 end, the germline J gene is used to fill in that end. Germline V lookup: CDR1 LNHDA, CDR2 SQIVND (reference sequence). This CDR3 is 15 amino acids long. Trimming left V 7 bases short and J 0 bases short, with 13 bases between.